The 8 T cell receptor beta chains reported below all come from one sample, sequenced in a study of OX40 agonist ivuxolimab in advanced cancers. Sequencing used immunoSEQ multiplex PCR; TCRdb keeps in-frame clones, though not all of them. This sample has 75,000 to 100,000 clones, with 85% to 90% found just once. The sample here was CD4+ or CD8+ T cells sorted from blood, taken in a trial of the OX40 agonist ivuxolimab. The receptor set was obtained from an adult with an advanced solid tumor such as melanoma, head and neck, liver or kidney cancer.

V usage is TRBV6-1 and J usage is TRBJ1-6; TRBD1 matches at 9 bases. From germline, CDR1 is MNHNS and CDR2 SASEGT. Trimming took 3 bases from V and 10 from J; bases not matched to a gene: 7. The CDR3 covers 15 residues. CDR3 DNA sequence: TGTGCCAGCAGTGACTCCCCGACAGGGGGATCACCCCTCCACTTT. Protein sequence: CASSDSPTGGSPLHF.

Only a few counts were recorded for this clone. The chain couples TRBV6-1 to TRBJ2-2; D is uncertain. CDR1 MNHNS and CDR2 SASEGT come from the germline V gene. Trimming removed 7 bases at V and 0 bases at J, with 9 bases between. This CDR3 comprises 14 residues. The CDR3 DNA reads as TGTGCCAGCAAGCCACAGCCGAACACCGGGGAGCTGTTTTTT. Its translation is CASKPQPNTGELFF.

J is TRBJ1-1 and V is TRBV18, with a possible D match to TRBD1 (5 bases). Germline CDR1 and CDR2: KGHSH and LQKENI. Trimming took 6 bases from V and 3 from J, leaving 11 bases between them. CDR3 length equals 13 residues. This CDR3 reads CASSLRGDTEAFF. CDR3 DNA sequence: TGTGCCAGCTCCTTAAGGGGAGACACTGAAGCTTTCTTT.

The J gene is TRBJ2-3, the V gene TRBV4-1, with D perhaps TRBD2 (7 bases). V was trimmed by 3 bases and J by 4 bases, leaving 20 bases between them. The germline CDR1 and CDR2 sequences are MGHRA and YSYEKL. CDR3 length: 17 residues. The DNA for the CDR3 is TGCGCCAGCAGCCACCCCAGGTGGGGGGGGCTGGCAGATACGCAGTATTTT. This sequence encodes CASSHPRWGGLADTQYF.

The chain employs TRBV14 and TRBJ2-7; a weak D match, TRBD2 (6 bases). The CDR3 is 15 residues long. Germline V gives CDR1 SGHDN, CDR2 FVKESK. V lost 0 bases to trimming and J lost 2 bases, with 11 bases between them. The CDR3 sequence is CASSQEASVTYEQYF. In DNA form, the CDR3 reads TGTGCCAGCAGCCAAGAGGCTAGCGTTACCTACGAGCAGTACTTC.

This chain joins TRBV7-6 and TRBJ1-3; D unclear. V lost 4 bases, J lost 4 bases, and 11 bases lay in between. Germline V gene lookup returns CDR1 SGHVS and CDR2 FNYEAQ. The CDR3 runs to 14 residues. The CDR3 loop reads CASSSPKEGNTIYF. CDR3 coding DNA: TGTGCCAGCAGCTCCCCTAAGGAAGGAAACACCATATATTTT.

The CDR3 DNA is TGTGCCTGGGGCAGATGGACTGAAGCTTTCTTT. Amino acid sequence: CAWGRWTEAFF. V gene TRBV30 combines with J gene TRBJ1-1; D gene uncertain. CDR3 size: 11 residues. Germline loops: CDR1 GTSNPN, CDR2 SVGIG (reference sequence). The V and J ends lost 5 bases and 5 bases respectively, with 9 bases between them.

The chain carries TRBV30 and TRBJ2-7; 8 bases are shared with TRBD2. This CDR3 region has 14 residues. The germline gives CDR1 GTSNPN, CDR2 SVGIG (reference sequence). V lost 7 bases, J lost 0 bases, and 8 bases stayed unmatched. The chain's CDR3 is CALGREGSSYEQYF. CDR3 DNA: TGTGCCTTGGGACGGGAGGGGTCCTCCTACGAGCAGTACTTC.